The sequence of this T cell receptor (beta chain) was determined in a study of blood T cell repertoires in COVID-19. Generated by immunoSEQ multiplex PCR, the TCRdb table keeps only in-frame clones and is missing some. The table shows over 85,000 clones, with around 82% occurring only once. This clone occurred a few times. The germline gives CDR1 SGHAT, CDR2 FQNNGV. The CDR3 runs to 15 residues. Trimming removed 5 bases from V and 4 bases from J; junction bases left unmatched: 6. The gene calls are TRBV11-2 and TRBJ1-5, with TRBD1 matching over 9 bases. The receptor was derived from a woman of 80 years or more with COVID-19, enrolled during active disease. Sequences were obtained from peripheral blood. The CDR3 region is CASSPGTGRNQPQHF. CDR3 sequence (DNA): TGTGCCAGCAGCCCCGGGACAGGGAGGAATCAGCCCCAGCATTTT.